This entry lists 20 T cell receptor beta chains sequenced from one sample in a study of T cell repertoires in cytomegalovirus infection. The antigens of these receptors remain unknown. TCRdb recomputed calls from the reads with MiXCR, one row per CDR3 protein. The repertoire holds approximately 730,000 distinct CDR3 sequences, with roughly 30% as singletons. This specimen consisted of cultured PBMCs, obtained from culture after CMV antigen stimulation. These receptors came from a human donor in good health (CMV status not recorded). Some clones in this sample may be carry-over from other donors' samples.

The chain employs TRBV6-6 and TRBJ2-5; D is possibly TRBD1 (5 bases). CDR3 length: 15 residues. The germline gives CDR1 MNHNY, CDR2 SVGAGI (reference sequence). The ends were cut back, 5 bases at V and 2 bases at J, with 15 bases in the middle. In nucleotides, the CDR3 is TGTGCCAGCAGTACCGGCGAGTCAGGGCAAGAGACCCAGTACTTC. This encodes CASSTGESGQETQYF.

This rearrangement joins TRBV20-1 to TRBJ2-3; tentatively, D is TRBD2 (5 bases). V was clipped by 3 bases and J by 3 bases, with 13 bases between them. The germline CDR1 and CDR2 sequences are DFQATT and SNEGSKA (reference sequence). There are 14 residues in the CDR3. The CDR3 nucleotides are TGCAGTGCTAGTCTCACGACGGGGACAGATACGCAGTATTTT. Its translation is CSASLTTGTDTQYF.

A few counts support this clonotype. The genes are TRBV7-6 and TRBJ2-7, with D perhaps given as TRBD1 or TRBD2 (5 bases each). This CDR3 is 14 amino acids long. Germline loops: CDR1 SGHVS, CDR2 FNYEAQ. Trimming pared 0 bases from V and 3 bases from J, leaving 9 bases between. CDR3 bases: TGTGCCAGCAGCTTAGCCCGAGGGGACTACGAGCAGTACTTC. It codes for CASSLARGDYEQYF.

In its sample, this clonotype was seen a few times. The junction and the germline gene differ at one end; a read error may be behind it. The V and J genes are TRBV5-1 and TRBJ2-7, with 12 bases fitting TRBD2. The CDR3 covers 12 residues. In germline, CDR1 is SGHRS, CDR2 YFSETQ. CDR3 sequence: CASSSSGRALIF. In DNA, the CDR3 is TGCGCCAGCAGCTCTAGCGGGAGGGCCCTAATCTTC. The full variable domain, with the rest looked up from reference TRBV5-1 and TRBJ2-7, is KAGVTQTPRYLIKTRGQQVTLSCSPISGHRSVSWYQQTPGQGLQFLFEYFSETQRNKGNFPGRFSGRQFSNSRSEMNVSTLELGDSALYLCASSSSGRALIFGPGTRLTVT.

This clonotype has ten or more counts. The chain uses TRBV7-8 and TRBJ2-6; 10 positions agree with TRBD2. The CDR3 has 18 residues. The trim removed 5 bases at V and 3 bases at J, leaving 10 bases unmatched. CDR1 and CDR2 from the germline V gene are SGHVS and FQNEAQ. The CDR3 region has the DNA TGTGCCAGCAGCCGAAGACTAGCGGGTGTTCTTGGGGCCAACGTCCTGACTTTC. Protein sequence: CASSRRLAGVLGANVLTF.

The chain joins TRBV19 to TRBJ1-3, with TRBD1 identical over 9 bases. Germline-derived CDR1 and CDR2 are LNHDA and SQIVND (reference sequence). The CDR3 runs 15 residues. V shed 10 bases and J 4 bases; nucleotides not matched to a gene: 11. The CDR3 sequence: CATNDPGTGGNTIYF. CDR3 bases: TGTGCCACCAACGACCCCGGGACAGGGGGAAACACCATATATTTT.

This chain uses TRBV6-1 with TRBJ1-5; D might be TRBD1 (6 bases). V lost 7 bases, J lost 0 bases, and 13 bases lay in between. CDR1 is MNHNS, CDR2 SASEGT, per germline. The CDR3 is 15 amino acids. CDR3 in DNA: TGTGCCAGCATTCCGACAGGTTATAGCAATCAGCCCCAGCATTTT. This codes for CASIPTGYSNQPQHF.

The table lists this clonotype with a few counts. The chain's CDR3 is CASSFDRASINEQFF. The CDR3 DNA reads TGTGCCAGCAGCTTCGACAGGGCTTCGATCAATGAGCAGTTCTTC. The rearrangement joins TRBV7-6 to TRBJ2-1; 7 positions match TRBD1. V was pared by 3 bases and J by 6 bases, with 8 bases of the junction left unmatched. The CDR3 spans 15 residues. Germline CDR1 reads SGHVS; CDR2 reads FNYEAQ.

This clonotype was seen only a few times. The chain has TRBV7-6 and TRBJ1-1; D is unresolved. Germline assignment: CDR1 SGHVS and CDR2 FNYEAQ. CDR3 length: 15 residues. V gave up 5 bases and J gave up 3 bases, with 16 bases separating them. In DNA form, the CDR3 reads TGTGCCAGCAGCCTAATAGCCGGAAGGGACACTGAAGCTTTCTTT. It yields the protein CASSLIAGRDTEAFF. Supplemented by reference TRBV7-6 and TRBJ1-1, the full variable domain reads GAGVSQSPRYKVTKRGQDVALRCDPISGHVSLYWYRQALGQGPEFLTYFNYEAQQDKSGLPNDRFSAERPEGSISTLTIQRTEQRDSAMYRCASSLIAGRDTEAFFGQGTRLTVV.

This clonotype was counted at least ten times. The rearrangement joins TRBV7-2 to TRBJ2-1, with D uncertain. Germline CDR1 is SGHTA and CDR2 is FQGNSA. This CDR3 spans 13 amino acids. Trimming removed 0 bases at V and 7 bases at J, with 7 bases between. CDR3 in amino acids: CASSLAGGNEQFF. The CDR3 DNA follows: TGTGCCAGCAGCTTAGCGGGCGGAAATGAGCAGTTCTTC. The variable domain in full, with the rest retrieved from reference TRBV7-2 and TRBJ2-1, is GAGVSQSPSNKVTEKGKDVELRCDPISGHTALYWYRQSLGQGLEFLIYFQGNSAPDKSGLPSDRFSAERTGGSVSTLTIQRTQQEDSAVYLCASSLAGGNEQFFGPGTRLTVL.

The chain employs TRBV20-1 and TRBJ2-7; 7 nucleotides match TRBD2. From germline, CDR1 is DFQATT and CDR2 SNEGSKA (reference sequence). Trimming cost V 5 bases and J 0 bases; bases outside gene matches: 7. This CDR3 region has 14 residues. The CDR3 nucleotides read TGCAGTGCTGCCGGACTAGTCAGCTCCTACGAGCAGTACTTC. Its protein is CSAAGLVSSYEQYF.

This clonotype appeared a few times. The chain has TRBV6-2 or TRBV6-3 and TRBJ1-1; D call uncertain. V was shortened by 0 bases and J by 5 bases, with 10 bases between the two germline ends. Germline-derived CDR1 and CDR2 are MNHEY and SVGEGT. The CDR3 loop spans 14 amino acids. The CDR3 sequence is CASSYSGRWTEAFF. The CDR3 bases are TGTGCCAGCAGTTACTCCGGGAGGTGGACTGAAGCTTTCTTT.

The rearrangement joins TRBV19 to TRBJ1-1; D not certain. V gave up 6 bases and J gave up 8 bases, with 13 bases separating them. Germline V gene lookup returns CDR1 LNHDA and CDR2 SQIVND (reference sequence). This CDR3 comprises 12 residues. CDR3 residues: CASRALAREAFF. The DNA for the CDR3 is TGTGCCAGTAGGGCGCTGGCAAGAGAAGCTTTCTTT.

The chain uses TRBV20-1 and TRBJ1-4, with TRBD1 as a possible D gene (6 bases). Trimming left V 0 bases short and J 8 bases short, with 13 bases between. CDR1 and CDR2 from the germline V gene are DFQATT and SNEGSKA (reference sequence). The CDR3 consists of 14 residues. The CDR3 is CSARDNGGSEKLFF. In DNA, the CDR3 is TGCAGTGCTAGAGATAACGGGGGCTCGGAAAAACTGTTTTTT.

This clonotype was seen only a few times. The chain links TRBV20-1 to TRBJ1-2; 9 bases are shared with TRBD1. The germline V gene has CDR1 DFQATT and CDR2 SNEGSKA (reference sequence). V lost 0 bases, J lost 3 bases, and 2 bases stayed unmatched. The CDR3 extends over 14 amino acids. The CDR3 is CSARDRTGDYGYTF. Written as DNA, the CDR3 is TGCAGTGCTAGAGACAGGACAGGGGACTATGGCTACACCTTC.

The chain employs TRBV19 and TRBJ2-3; D unclear. Trimming shortened V by 2 bases and J by 1 base, and 7 bases separated the two germline ends. Germline V lookup: CDR1 LNHDA, CDR2 SQIVND (reference sequence). The CDR3 has 14 amino acids. Here the CDR3 reads CASSIFKGTDTQYF. The CDR3 DNA reads TGTGCCAGTAGTATATTTAAGGGCACAGATACGCAGTATTTT.

This clonotype was seen more than once but under ten times. This chain links TRBV7-8 with TRBJ2-5, with D maybe TRBD2 (7 bases). Per the germline V gene, CDR1 is SGHVS and CDR2 is FQNEAQ. CDR3 size: 17 residues. V was pared by 5 bases and J by 4 bases, with 23 bases between. The DNA for the CDR3 is TGTGCCAGCAGCCATAGACGGGCGGGGGCGATAGGAGAGACCCAGTACTTC. Residues: CASSHRRAGAIGETQYF.

The genes are TRBV27 and TRBJ1-1; 7 bases match TRBD1. CDR3 length: 14 amino acids. CDR1 is MNHEY, CDR2 SMNVEV, per germline (reference sequence). With 2 bases clipped from V and 5 bases from J, the junction kept 5 bases outside the gene matches. The chain's CDR3 is CASSLVSTGTEAFF. The CDR3 nucleotides are TGTGCCAGCAGTTTAGTTTCGACAGGGACTGAAGCTTTCTTT.

This clonotype was observed a handful of times. This chain uses TRBV7-9 with TRBJ1-6, with D unresolved. CDR1 is SEHNR, CDR2 FQNEAQ, per germline (reference sequence). Trimming removed 5 bases from V and 15 bases from J, with 11 bases in between. The CDR3 totals 11 residues. Here the CDR3 reads CASSPTLDLHF. The CDR3 bases are TGTGCCAGCAGCCCGACCCTGGACCTCCACTTT.

The rearrangement uses TRBV29-1 and TRBJ2-3; unclear D gene. V was trimmed by 1 base and J by 2 bases, leaving 7 bases between them. Germline assignment: CDR1 SQVTM and CDR2 ANQGSEA. CDR3 length: 13 residues. The CDR3 protein is CSVEGPATDTQYF. For the CDR3, the DNA is TGCAGCGTTGAAGGCCCCGCCACAGATACGCAGTATTTT.